This record covers a single T cell receptor beta chain. The antigen remains undetermined. This specimen comes from a study of CD8 T cells in Susac syndrome. Whole-study findings and limits: It was acknowledged by the study that relatively few individuals were included in its TCR sequencing and HLA analysis.

Germline V gives CDR1 LGHDT, CDR2 YNNKEL (reference sequence). The CDR3 consists of 14 residues. Between the trimmed V and J ends, which lost 3 bases and 0 bases, there was a span of 6 bases. With random hexamers, reverse transcription was performed on about 0.5 to 1 ug of RNA. The immunoSEQ assay covered 54 Vbeta and 13 Jbeta segments for CDR3. TCRdb re-analysed the immunoSEQ multiplex PCR reads in MiXCR, keeping a single row per CDR3 protein. The sample has tens of thousands of distinct CDR3 sequences, approximately 92% seen once; the top ten hold roughly 0.2%. The rearrangement joins TRBV3-1 to TRBJ2-1; D uncertain. The sequencing input was CD8+ T cells from PBMCs. The receptor's source is a human donor in good health. The CDR3 here is CASSHESSYNEQFF. The CDR3 nucleotides are TGTGCCAGCAGCCACGAGAGCTCCTACAATGAGCAGTTCTTC.